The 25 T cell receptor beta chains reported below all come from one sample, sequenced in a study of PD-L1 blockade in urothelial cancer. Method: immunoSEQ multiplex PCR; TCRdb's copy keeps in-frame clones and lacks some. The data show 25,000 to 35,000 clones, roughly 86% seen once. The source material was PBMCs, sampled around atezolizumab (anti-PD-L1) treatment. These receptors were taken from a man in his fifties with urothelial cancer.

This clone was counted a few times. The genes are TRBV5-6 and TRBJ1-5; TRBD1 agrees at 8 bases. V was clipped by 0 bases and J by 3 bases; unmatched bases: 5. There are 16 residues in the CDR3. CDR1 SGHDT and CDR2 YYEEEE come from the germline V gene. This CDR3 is CASSLGGTGYNQPQHF. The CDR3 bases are TGTGCCAGCAGCTTGGGCGGGACAGGATACAATCAGCCCCAGCATTTT.

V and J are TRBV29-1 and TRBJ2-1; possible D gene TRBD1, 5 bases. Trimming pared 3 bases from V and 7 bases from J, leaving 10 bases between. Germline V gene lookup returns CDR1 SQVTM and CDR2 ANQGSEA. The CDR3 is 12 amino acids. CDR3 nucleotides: TGCAGCGTTGACAGGGTGGTGAATGAGCAGTTCTTC. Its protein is CSVDRVVNEQFF.

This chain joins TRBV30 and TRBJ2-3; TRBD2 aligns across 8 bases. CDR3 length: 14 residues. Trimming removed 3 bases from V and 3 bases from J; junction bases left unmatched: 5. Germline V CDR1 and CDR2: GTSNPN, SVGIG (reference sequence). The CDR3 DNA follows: TGTGCCTGGAGCGGCGGGAGGTCGACAGATACGCAGTATTTT. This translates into CAWSGGRSTDTQYF.

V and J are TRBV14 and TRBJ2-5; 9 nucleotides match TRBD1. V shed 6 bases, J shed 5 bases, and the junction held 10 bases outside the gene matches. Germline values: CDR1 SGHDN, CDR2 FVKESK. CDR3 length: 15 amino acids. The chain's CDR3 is CASSIGQGYWETQYF. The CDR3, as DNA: TGTGCCAGCAGTATTGGACAGGGGTATTGGGAGACCCAGTACTTC.

The CDR3 loop reads CASSSRRAAYEQYF. The CDR3 DNA is TGTGCCAGCAGTTCACGGCGGGCCGCCTACGAGCAGTACTTC. The chain is built from TRBV6-6 and TRBJ2-7; D perhaps matches TRBD2 (5 bases). The CDR3 runs to 14 residues. CDR1 is MNHNY, CDR2 SVGAGI, per germline (reference sequence). Trimming left V 4 bases short and J 2 bases short, with 12 bases between.

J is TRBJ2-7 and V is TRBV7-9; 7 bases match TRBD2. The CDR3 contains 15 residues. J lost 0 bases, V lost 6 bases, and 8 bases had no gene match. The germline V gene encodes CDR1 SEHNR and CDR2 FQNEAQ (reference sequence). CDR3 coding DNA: TGTGCCAGCAGGTCCCGGGAGGCAAGCTCCTACGAGCAGTACTTC. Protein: CASRSREASSYEQYF.

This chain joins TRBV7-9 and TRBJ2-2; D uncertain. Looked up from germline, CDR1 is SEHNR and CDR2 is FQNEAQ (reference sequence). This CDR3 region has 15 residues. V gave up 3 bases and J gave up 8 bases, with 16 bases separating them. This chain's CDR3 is CASSLGAMARGELFF. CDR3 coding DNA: TGTGCCAGCAGCTTGGGCGCCATGGCGCGTGGGGAGCTGTTTTTT.

CDR3 bases: TGTGCCAGCAGCCAGGGGGGGCCGCAAGAGACCCAGTACTTC. It specifies CASSQGGPQETQYF. V is TRBV4-2 and J is TRBJ2-5, with a possible D match to TRBD2 (7 bases). This CDR3 spans 14 amino acids. The ends were cut back, 3 bases at V and 2 bases at J, with 10 bases in the middle. Germline CDR1 reads LGHNA; CDR2 reads YNFKEQ.

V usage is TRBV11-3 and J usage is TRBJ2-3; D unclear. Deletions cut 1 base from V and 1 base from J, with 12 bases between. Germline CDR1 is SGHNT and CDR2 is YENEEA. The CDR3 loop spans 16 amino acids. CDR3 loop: CASSLGRLPGTDTQYF. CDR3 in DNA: TGTGCCAGCAGCTTAGGGAGACTTCCCGGCACAGATACGCAGTATTTT.

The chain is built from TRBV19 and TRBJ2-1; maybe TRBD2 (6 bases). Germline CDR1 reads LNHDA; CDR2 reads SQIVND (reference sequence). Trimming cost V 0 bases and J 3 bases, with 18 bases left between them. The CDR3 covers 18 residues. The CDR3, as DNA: TGTGCCAGTAGTATAGATTCCCCCTCTAGCGCGCACTACAATGAGCAGTTCTTC. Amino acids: CASSIDSPSSAHYNEQFF.

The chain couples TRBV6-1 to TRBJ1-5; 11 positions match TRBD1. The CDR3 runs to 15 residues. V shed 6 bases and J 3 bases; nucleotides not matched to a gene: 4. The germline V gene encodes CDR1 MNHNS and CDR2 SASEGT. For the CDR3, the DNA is TGTGCCAGCAGCAACGGACAGGGGGCCAATCAGCCCCAGCATTTT. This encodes CASSNGQGANQPQHF.

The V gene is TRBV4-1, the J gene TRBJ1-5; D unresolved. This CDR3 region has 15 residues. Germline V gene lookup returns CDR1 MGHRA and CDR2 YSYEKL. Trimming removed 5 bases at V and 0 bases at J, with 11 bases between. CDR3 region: CASSVVEGSNQPQHF. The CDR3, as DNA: TGCGCCAGCAGCGTCGTGGAGGGTAGCAATCAGCCCCAGCATTTT.

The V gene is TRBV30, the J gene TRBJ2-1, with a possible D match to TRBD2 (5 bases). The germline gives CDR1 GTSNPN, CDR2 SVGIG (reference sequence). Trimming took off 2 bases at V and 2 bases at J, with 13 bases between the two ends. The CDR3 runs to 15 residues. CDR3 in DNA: TGTGCCTGGAGTCGGGGAGCCAGCACCTACAATGAGCAGTTCTTC. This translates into CAWSRGASTYNEQFF.

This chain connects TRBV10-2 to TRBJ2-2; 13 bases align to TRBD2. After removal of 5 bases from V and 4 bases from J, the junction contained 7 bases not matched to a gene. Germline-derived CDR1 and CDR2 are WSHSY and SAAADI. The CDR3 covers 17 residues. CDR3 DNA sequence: TGCGCCAGCAGTCGAACTAGCGGGGGGGCCGGCACCGGGGAGCTGTTTTTT. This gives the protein CASSRTSGGAGTGELFF.

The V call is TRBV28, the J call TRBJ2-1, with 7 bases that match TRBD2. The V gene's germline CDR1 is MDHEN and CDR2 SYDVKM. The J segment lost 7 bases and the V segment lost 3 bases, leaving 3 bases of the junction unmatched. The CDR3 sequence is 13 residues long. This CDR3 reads CASSFNGRNEQFF. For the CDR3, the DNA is TGTGCCAGCAGTTTTAACGGGAGGAATGAGCAGTTCTTC. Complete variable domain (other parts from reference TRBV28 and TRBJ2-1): DVKVTQSSRYLVKRTGEKVFLECVQDMDHENMFWYRQDPGLGLRLIYFSYDVKMKEKGDIPEGYSVSREKKERFSLILESASTNQTSMYLCASSFNGRNEQFFGPGTRLTVL.

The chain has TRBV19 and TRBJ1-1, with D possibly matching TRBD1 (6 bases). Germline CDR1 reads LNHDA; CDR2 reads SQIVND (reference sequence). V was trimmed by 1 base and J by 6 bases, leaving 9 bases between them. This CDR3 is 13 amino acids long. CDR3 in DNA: TGTGCCAGTAGTATAGTAGGGGGGGCTGAAGCTTTCTTT. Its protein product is CASSIVGGAEAFF.

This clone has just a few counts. CDR3 sequence: CASRKSEVEETQYF. CDR3 DNA: TGTGCCAGCAGGAAGTCGGAGGTCGAAGAGACCCAGTACTTC. The rearrangement uses TRBV2 and TRBJ2-5, with D tentatively TRBD2 (5 bases). The germline gives CDR1 SNHLY, CDR2 FYNNEI. This CDR3 has 14 residues. V gave up 6 bases and J gave up 3 bases, with 14 bases separating them. The full variable domain, completed using reference TRBV2 and TRBJ2-5, is EPEVTQTPSHQVTQMGQEVILRCVPISNHLYFYWYRQILGQKVEFLVSFYNNEISEKSEIFDDQFSVERPDGSNFTLKIRSTKLEDSAMYFCASRKSEVEETQYFGPGTRLLVL.

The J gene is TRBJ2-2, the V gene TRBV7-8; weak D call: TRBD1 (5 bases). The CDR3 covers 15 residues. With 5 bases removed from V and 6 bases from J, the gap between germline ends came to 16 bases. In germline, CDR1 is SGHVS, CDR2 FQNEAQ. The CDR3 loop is CASSIETVRAGELFF. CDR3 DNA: TGTGCCAGCAGCATAGAGACAGTACGGGCCGGGGAGCTGTTTTTT. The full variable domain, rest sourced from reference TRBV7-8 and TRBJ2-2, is GAGVSQSPRYKVAKRGQDVALRCDPISGHVSLFWYQQALGQGPEFLTYFQNEAQLDKSGLPSDRFFAERPEGSVSTLKIQRTQQEDSAVYLCASSIETVRAGELFFGEGSRLTVL.

The CDR3 DNA reads TGTGCCAGCTCACCAGAGGGTAACGGGGAGCTGTTTTTT. Its protein is CASSPEGNGELFF. The rearrangement uses TRBV18 and TRBJ2-2, with D perhaps TRBD2 (5 bases). Germline lookup yields CDR1 KGHSH and CDR2 LQKENI. There are 13 residues in the CDR3. V lost 2 bases to trimming and J lost 7 bases, with 8 bases between them.

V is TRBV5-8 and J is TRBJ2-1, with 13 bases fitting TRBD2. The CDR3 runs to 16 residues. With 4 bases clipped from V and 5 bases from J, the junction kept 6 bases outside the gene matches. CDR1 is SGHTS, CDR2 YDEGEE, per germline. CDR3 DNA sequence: TGTGCCAGCAGCACGGGACTAGCGGGGATCCACAATGAGCAGTTCTTC. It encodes CASSTGLAGIHNEQFF.

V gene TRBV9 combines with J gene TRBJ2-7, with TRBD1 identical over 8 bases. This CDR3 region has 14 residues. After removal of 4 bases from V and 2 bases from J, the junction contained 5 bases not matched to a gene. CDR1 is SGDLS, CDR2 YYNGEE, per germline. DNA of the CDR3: TGTGCCAGCAGCCCCCAGGGGGCCGCCTACGAGCAGTACTTC. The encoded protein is CASSPQGAAYEQYF.

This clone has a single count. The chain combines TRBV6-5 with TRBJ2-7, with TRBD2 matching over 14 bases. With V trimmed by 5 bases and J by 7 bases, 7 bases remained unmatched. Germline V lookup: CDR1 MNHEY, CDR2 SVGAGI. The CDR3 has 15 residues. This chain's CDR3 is CASSPPGTSGREQYF. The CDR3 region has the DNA TGTGCCAGCAGTCCACCCGGGACTAGCGGGAGAGAGCAGTACTTC.

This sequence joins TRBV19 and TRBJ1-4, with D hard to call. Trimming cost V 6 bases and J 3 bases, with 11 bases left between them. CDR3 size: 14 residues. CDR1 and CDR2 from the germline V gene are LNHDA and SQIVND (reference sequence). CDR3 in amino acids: CASSRGSANEKLFF. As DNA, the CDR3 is TGTGCCAGTAGCCGAGGGTCCGCTAATGAAAAACTGTTTTTT.

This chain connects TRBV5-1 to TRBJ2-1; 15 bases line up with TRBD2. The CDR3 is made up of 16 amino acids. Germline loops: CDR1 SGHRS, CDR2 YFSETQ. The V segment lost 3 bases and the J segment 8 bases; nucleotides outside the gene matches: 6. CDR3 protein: CASSSGLAGGSDEQFF. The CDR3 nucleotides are TGCGCCAGCAGCTCGGGACTAGCGGGAGGTTCGGATGAGCAGTTCTTC.

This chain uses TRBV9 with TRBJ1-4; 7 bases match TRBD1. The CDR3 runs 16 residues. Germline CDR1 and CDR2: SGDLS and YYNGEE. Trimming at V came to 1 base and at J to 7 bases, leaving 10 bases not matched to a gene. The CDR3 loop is CASSVSPGQVGEKLFF. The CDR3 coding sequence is TGTGCCAGCAGCGTAAGTCCAGGACAGGTTGGTGAAAAACTGTTTTTT. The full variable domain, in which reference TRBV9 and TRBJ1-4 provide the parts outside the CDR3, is DSGVTQTPKHLITATGQRVTLRCSPRSGDLSVYWYQQSLDQGLQFLIQYYNGEERAKGNILERFSAQQFPDLHSELNLSSLELGDSALYFCASSVSPGQVGEKLFFGSGTQLSVL.